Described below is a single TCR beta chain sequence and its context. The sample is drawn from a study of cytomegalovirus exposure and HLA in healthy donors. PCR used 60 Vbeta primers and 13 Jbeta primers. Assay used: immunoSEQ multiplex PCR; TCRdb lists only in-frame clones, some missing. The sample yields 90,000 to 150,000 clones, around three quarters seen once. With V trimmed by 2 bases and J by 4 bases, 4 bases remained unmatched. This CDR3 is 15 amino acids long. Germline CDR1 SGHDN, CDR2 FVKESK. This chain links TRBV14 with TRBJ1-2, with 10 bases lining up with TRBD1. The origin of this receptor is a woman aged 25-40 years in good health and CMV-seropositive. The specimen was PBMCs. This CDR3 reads CASSQPGQGSYGYTF. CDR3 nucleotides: TGTGCCAGCAGCCAACCGGGACAGGGGTCCTATGGCTACACCTTC.